These T cell receptor beta chains were read from a single sample in a study of CD8 T cells in Susac syndrome. TCRdb re-analysed the immunoSEQ multiplex PCR reads in MiXCR, keeping a single row per CDR3 protein. The data show 150,000 to 200,000 distinct CDR3 sequences, with 91% seen just once and approximately 0.09% held by the top ten. The source material was CD4+ T cells from PBMCs. All receptors come from a human donor with Susac syndrome. Each CDR3 is given with its conserved first and last residue.

V	J	CDR3
TRBV9	TRBJ2-1	CASSVGVSGRRNEQFF
TRBV6-2/TRBV6-3	TRBJ1-1	CASSSGRAFF
TRBV20-1	TRBJ1-1	CSARDSGGGHTEAFF
TRBV11-2	TRBJ2-5	CASSWADIQETQYF
TRBV19	TRBJ1-5	CASSIAQGSNQPQHF
TRBV20-1	TRBJ2-3	CSAPSAGGTDTQYF
TRBV3-1	TRBJ2-2	CASSQVQEGELFF
TRBV5-1	TRBJ1-2	CASSWSGDYGYTF
TRBV6-1	TRBJ2-7	CASSPRWGPYEQYF
TRBV12-3/TRBV12-4	TRBJ1-6	CASRPYSYSPLHF
TRBV10-3	TRBJ2-1	CAVYSGRTGGEQFF
TRBV20-1	TRBJ2-3	CSAPIAGGPPDTQYF
TRBV7-6	TRBJ2-1	CASSLAVLGLINEQFF
TRBV7-6	TRBJ2-1	CASSLVHIYNEQFF
TRBV6-5	TRBJ2-2	CASSYTTGLAGELFF
TRBV7-6	TRBJ1-6	CASSIDTTEGSPLHF
TRBV3-1	TRBJ2-1	CASSQVRALAGNEQFF
TRBV28	TRBJ2-2	CASSLFVTGRNTGELFF
TRBV28	TRBJ2-6	CASTRGAGANVLTF
TRBV3-1	TRBJ2-7	CASSQGQGSPYEQYF
TRBV2	TRBJ1-2	CASSFGGALGGTNYGYTF
TRBV30	TRBJ2-7	CAWRNLGLAGVSGAYEQYF
TRBV29-1	TRBJ1-1	CSVEVGQGTFSTEAFF
TRBV5-6	TRBJ2-7	CASSLAVLGESYEQYF
TRBV11-2	TRBJ1-2	CASSLESGGAGYTF
TRBV7-2	TRBJ2-3	CASSRRYTDTQYF
TRBV7-9	TRBJ2-7	CASSLHTSYEQYF
TRBV6-6	TRBJ1-4	CASSYPWTVSDEKLFF
TRBV5-1	TRBJ1-2	CASSGTTAYYGYTF
TRBV5-1	TRBJ2-5	CASSPKERGNQETQYF
TRBV7-2	TRBJ1-1	CASSPHPRDTEAFF
TRBV3-1	TRBJ2-5	CASSQDPETQYF
TRBV27	TRBJ1-6	CASSPKTHSPLHF
TRBV9	TRBJ2-3	CASSATTDTQYF
TRBV6-4	TRBJ2-3	CASAMTSGRTDTQYF
TRBV20-1	TRBJ2-3	CSARKGLGLAGTDTQYF
TRBV7-9	TRBJ1-2	CASSSTGRSGDGYTF
TRBV20-1	TRBJ2-5	CSATRETQYF